This paragraph covers one T cell receptor (beta chain) sequence. Its specificity is not known. This entry comes from a study of blood T cells in healthy people across ages. Whole-study results and caveats: Observed TCR beta diversity showed a strong correlation with the percentage of naive T cells as measured by flow cytometry. Both naive CD4+ cell counts and diversity were greater in long-lived donors than in aged donors.

PCR was performed a second time for roughly 7 to 11 cycles using a sample-barcoded 5' primer and a J-beta primer mix. All cDNA molecules were each tagged by a template-switch adaptor with 12 random nucleotides. Via MiXCR, TCRdb re-called the 5' RACE reads, giving one row per CDR3 protein. Among approximately 790,000 distinct CDR3 sequences listed, around two thirds were seen once. The CDR3 totals 12 residues. Germline CDR1 DFQATT, CDR2 SNEGSKA (reference sequence). The sample, roughly 9.5 milliliters of peripheral blood, was drawn from each donor. Material: blood. This chain joins TRBV20-1 and TRBJ2-7; D call uncertain. The TCR sequence derives from a man aged 30 to 39 in good health. CDR3 bases: TGCAGCGCCATGGCCAACTCCTACGAGCAGTACTTC. Protein: CSAMANSYEQYF.